The 8 T cell receptor beta chains given below trace back to one sample, sequenced in a study of blood T cell repertoires in COVID-19. Using immunoSEQ multiplex PCR, the repertoire was profiled, and TCRdb retains in-frame clones only, with some absent. The table records some 530,000 clones, 88% of them present only once. The sequenced sample consisted of PBMCs or T cells enriched from blood (not recorded which). The receptors here all came from a woman between 55 and 75 years old who had recovered from COVID-19.

The chain links TRBV4-1 to TRBJ2-5, with 9 positions matching TRBD2. The length of the CDR3 is 14 residues. With 3 bases clipped from V and 5 bases from J, the junction kept 4 bases outside the gene matches. The V gene's germline CDR1 is MGHRA and CDR2 YSYEKL. The CDR3 protein is CASSQGSGGETQYF. The CDR3 DNA sequence: TGCGCCAGCAGCCAGGGTAGCGGGGGTGAGACCCAGTACTTC.

The genes are TRBV11-2 and TRBJ2-5, with a tentative D call TRBD1 (5 bases). Germline lookup yields CDR1 SGHAT and CDR2 FQNNGV. V was cut by 5 bases and J by 6 bases, with 16 bases left in between. The CDR3 runs 14 residues. Here the CDR3 reads CASSTLGREKTQYF. Here the CDR3 DNA reads TGTGCCAGCAGCACACTGGGCAGGGAAAAGACCCAGTACTTC.

The V gene is TRBV2, the J gene TRBJ1-3; 11 bases map to TRBD1. With V trimmed by 6 bases and J by 3 bases, 4 bases remained unmatched. Per the germline V gene, CDR1 is SNHLY and CDR2 is FYNNEI. The CDR3 is 15 residues long. The CDR3 reads CASRPGQGVGNTIYF. The CDR3 DNA is TGTGCCAGCAGGCCGGGACAGGGGGTTGGAAACACCATATATTTT.

The V and J genes are TRBV2 and TRBJ1-2; 11 bases are shared with TRBD1. The CDR3 has 15 amino acids. The J segment lost 8 bases and the V segment lost 6 bases, leaving 11 bases of the junction unmatched. Germline CDR1 and CDR2: SNHLY and FYNNEI. CDR3 bases: TGTGCCAGCAGCTTAACAGGACAGGGGGCTTGGGGCTACACCTTC. It codes for CASSLTGQGAWGYTF.

V and J are TRBV27 and TRBJ2-7; TRBD1 aligns across 8 bases. V was pared by 8 bases and J by 1 base, with 10 bases of the junction left unmatched. Germline V lookup: CDR1 MNHEY, CDR2 SMNVEV (reference sequence). The CDR3 consists of 15 residues. The CDR3 sequence is CASRPFGQGSYEQYF. The CDR3 DNA sequence: TGTGCCAGCCGACCTTTTGGACAGGGATCCTACGAGCAGTACTTC.

This sequence joins TRBV6-5 and TRBJ1-5; D might be TRBD1 (6 bases). Deletions cut 2 bases from V and 2 bases from J, with 10 bases between. The germline CDR1 and CDR2 sequences are MNHEY and SVGAGI. The CDR3 is 15 residues long. The CDR3 nucleotides read TGTGCCAGCAGTTACACGACAGGCCGCAATCAGCCCCAGCATTTT. This gives the protein CASSYTTGRNQPQHF.

The gene calls are TRBV7-9 and TRBJ1-1; D call uncertain. Per the germline V gene, CDR1 is SEHNR and CDR2 is FQNEAQ (reference sequence). Trimming left V 5 bases short and J 5 bases short, with 9 bases between. The CDR3 covers 12 residues. CDR3 DNA: TGTGCCAGCAGCGTGAGTTATACTGAAGCTTTCTTT. It is translated as CASSVSYTEAFF.

The rearrangement links TRBV12-3 or TRBV12-4 to TRBJ2-3; tentative D call: TRBD2 (5 bases). V gave up 4 bases and J gave up 7 bases, with 12 bases separating them. The CDR3 runs 13 residues. CDR3 amino acids: CASSSGSGNTQYF. CDR3 DNA: TGTGCCAGCAGTTCGGGGTCGGGGAATACGCAGTATTTT.